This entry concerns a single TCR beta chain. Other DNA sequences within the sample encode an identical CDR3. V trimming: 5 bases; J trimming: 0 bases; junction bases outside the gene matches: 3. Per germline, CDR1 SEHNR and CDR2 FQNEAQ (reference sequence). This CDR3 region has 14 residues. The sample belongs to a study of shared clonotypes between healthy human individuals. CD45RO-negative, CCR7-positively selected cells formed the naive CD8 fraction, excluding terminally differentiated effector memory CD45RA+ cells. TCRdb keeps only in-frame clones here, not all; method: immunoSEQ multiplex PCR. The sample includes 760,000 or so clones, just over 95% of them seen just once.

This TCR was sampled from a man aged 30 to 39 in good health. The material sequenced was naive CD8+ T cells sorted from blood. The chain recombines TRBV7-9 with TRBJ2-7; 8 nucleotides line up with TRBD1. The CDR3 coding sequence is TGTGCCAGCAGCCTGGACAGGGACTCCTACGAGCAGTACTTC. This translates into CASSLDRDSYEQYF.